Detailed here is one TCR beta chain. This specimen belongs to a study of T cell changes during pregnancy in multiple sclerosis. The germline V gene encodes CDR1 SGHAT and CDR2 FQNNGV. The CDR3 spans 12 residues. Trimming removed 1 base at V and 4 bases at J, with 2 bases between. The table came from immunoSEQ multiplex PCR; TCRdb's copy has only in-frame clones and leaves some out. This table holds tens of thousands of clones, roughly 90% found once. The receptor's source is a female donor with multiple sclerosis, enrolled in a pregnancy study. The sample was CD4+ T cells from peripheral blood mononuclear cells, taken before pregnancy. The gene calls are TRBV11-2 and TRBJ1-3; D uncertain. CDR3 sequence reads: CASSLAGNTIYF. As DNA, the CDR3 is TGTGCCAGCAGCTTAGCAGGAAACACCATATATTTT.